This record concerns one T cell receptor beta chain sequence. Data came from immunoSEQ multiplex PCR; TCRdb stores just in-frame clones and leaves some out. Here the sample spans under 700,000 clones, approximately 80% being singletons. The data stem from a study of shared T cell receptors in the human thymus. These sequences were also reported in another study, on human thymus T cells. That report notes: Donation came from healthy Finnish infants having corrective surgery for congenital heart defects. Thymus pieces cut out during corrective heart surgery were the tissue that was used. Gene usage for V and J segments appeared biased in thymic and blood repertoires. In unrelated individuals, thymic repertoires overlapped highly, according to related research.

The sequencing sample was made of thymocytes. This sequence originates from a boy in the first two years of life with a congenital heart defect.

In DNA form, the CDR3 reads TGCGCCAGCAGCTTGGCCACTAGCGGGATCGGGGCCAACGTCCTGACTTTC. This translates into CASSLATSGIGANVLTF. V gene TRBV5-1 combines with J gene TRBJ2-6; 10 positions agree with TRBD2. The V and J ends lost 0 bases and 4 bases, in that order; junction bases with no gene match: 4. The germline V gene has CDR1 SGHRS and CDR2 YFSETQ. The CDR3 runs to 17 residues. Complete variable domain (other parts from reference TRBV5-1 and TRBJ2-6): KAGVTQTPRYLIKTRGQQVTLSCSPISGHRSVSWYQQTPGQGLQFLFEYFSETQRNKGNFPGRFSGRQFSNSRSEMNVSTLELGDSALYLCASSLATSGIGANVLTFGAGSRLTVL.